This TCR beta chain stems from a study of metastatic and nonmetastatic thyroid tumors. Study at large: Both malignant and benign thyroid patients supplied peripheral blood and tumor or nodule tissue samples, across which the repertoires of these patients were then compared.

At least ten counts were recorded for this clone. The antigen is not known. In the source study's methods: The study's classifier, a distant-metastasis tool for papillary thyroid cancer, was built using CDR3 differences across clinicopathological groups. MiXCR re-clonotyped the PCR reads for TCRdb. TCRdb assigned the V and J calls; the authors' analysis was not used. The data hold some 52,000 clones, with about a sixth observed a single time. Study-wide findings and caveats: It was reportedly found that TCR beta diversity was significantly higher in malignant thyroid tumors than in benign nodules, a difference seen in both blood and tumor samples.

Each patient went into thyroid surgery without having received any treatment. The TCR sequence derives from a female donor with papillary thyroid cancer or a benign thyroid nodule (not recorded which). Some clones in this sample may be carry-over from other donors' samples. The sequenced sample was blood.

CDR3: CASRETVLRNTEAFF. In DNA, the CDR3 is TGTGCCAGCAGGGAGACGGTGTTGAGGAACACTGAAGCTTTCTTT. The rearrangement uses TRBV6-1 and TRBJ1-1; D gene unclear. CDR3 length: 15 amino acids. V lost 6 bases and J lost 1, with 15 bases in between. Germline-derived CDR1 and CDR2 are MNHNS and SASEGT.